Listed below are T cell receptor beta chains from one sample, sequenced in a study of OX40 agonist ivuxolimab in advanced cancers. TCRdb keeps only in-frame clones here, not all; method: immunoSEQ multiplex PCR. The table shows roughly 5,200 clones, with around 62% occurring only once. This sample comprised CD4+ or CD8+ T cells sorted from blood, obtained in a trial of the OX40 agonist ivuxolimab. These receptors originate from an adult with an advanced solid tumor such as melanoma, head and neck, liver or kidney cancer. CDR3s leave out the opening cysteine and the closing phenylalanine or tryptophan. The order of the fields is D gene, V gene, clone size, CDR3 protein. A D gene is named only where the DNA matches it firmly. Where a row states a size, it is once, few, many or the class of an expanded clone; other rows omit it.

>TRBD2|TRBV29-1|.
SVSLAGGSYNEQF
>.|TRBV27|.
ASSPRAQVSGELF
>.|TRBV18|few
ASSPGRGAYEQY
>.|TRBV27|.
ASSPTGREQY
>TRBD2|TRBV2|.
ASISGRGKGSSYNEQF
>.|TRBV9|.
ASSSTTAMLGYGYT
>TRBD2|TRBV13|few
ASSPGPREEDEQY
>.|TRBV21-1|.
ASSNLYRGPMNTEAF
>.|TRBV15|.
ATSRDPQEGLYGYT
>TRBD1|TRBV15|.
ATSSTRGQGETQY
>TRBD2|TRBV6-9|.
ASSYTGGQETQY
>.|TRBV9|.
ASSVGEFTYEQY
>TRBD2|TRBV7-8|.
ASSFSGSSYNEQF
>.|TRBV9|few
ASSLRDGKSYEQY
>.|TRBV7-2|once
ASSFTNSNQPQH
>.|TRBV7-2|medium-sized
ASSFAGSGNTIY
>TRBD1|TRBV7-6|few
ASSLGGDRRNQPQH
>.|TRBV29-1|.
SVEEGTGELF
>.|TRBV27|medium-sized
ASSPGIGVTEAF
>TRBD2|TRBV4-1|.
ASSPRALAGGFVSDTQY
>.|TRBV4-2|.
ASSQGSGYTYEQY
>TRBD2|TRBV6-1|.
ASSLAGAGELF
>TRBD1|TRBV6-5|.
ASSYGQGGTEAF
>TRBD1|TRBV12-5|few
ASGLESTGMETQY
>.|TRBV6-1|.
ASSEQGGGPNEQF
>.|TRBV6-9|once
ASGTYEQY
>TRBD2|TRBV7-6|.
ASSLELAGGDTQY
>.|TRBV29-1|once
SVPGYTGELF